These 23 T cell receptor beta chains were sequenced from one sample in a study of cytomegalovirus exposure and HLA in healthy donors. The PCR employed 60 Vbeta primers together with 13 Jbeta primers. Method: immunoSEQ multiplex PCR; TCRdb's copy keeps in-frame clones and lacks some. The sample has 90,000 to 100,000 clones. Input material: PBMCs. These receptors all come from a woman in her 30s in good health and CMV-seronegative.

The CDR3 DNA reads TGTGCCTGGAGTGTACAGGGCCCGGAGCAGTACTTC. Translated, it gives CAWSVQGPEQYF. The chain uses TRBV30 and TRBJ2-5, with D possibly TRBD1 on 6 matching bases. Trimming took 0 bases from V and 11 from J, leaving 13 bases between them. This CDR3 has 12 residues. Germline lookup yields CDR1 GTSNPN and CDR2 SVGIG (reference sequence).

This sequence joins TRBV5-1 and TRBJ1-2; 12 bases align to TRBD1. The CDR3 contains 16 residues. The germline V gene encodes CDR1 SGHRS and CDR2 YFSETQ. With V trimmed by 2 bases and J by 7 bases, 9 bases remained unmatched. This chain's CDR3 is CASSFQPGQGAIGYTF. The CDR3 region has the DNA TGCGCCAGCAGCTTCCAACCGGGACAGGGGGCGATTGGCTACACCTTC.

This chain uses TRBV28 with TRBJ1-3; D is uncertain. V was cut by 5 bases and J by 0 bases, with 17 bases left in between. Germline values: CDR1 MDHEN, CDR2 SYDVKM. The CDR3 runs 17 residues. The CDR3 here is CASSPASRFHSGNTIYF. DNA for the CDR3: TGTGCCAGCAGTCCCGCTAGTAGGTTCCACTCTGGAAACACCATATATTTT.

This chain links TRBV28 with TRBJ1-2; no definite D call. Germline V gene data show CDR1 as MDHEN and CDR2 as SYDVKM. The V and J ends lost 7 bases and 4 bases respectively, with 7 bases between them. The CDR3 is 11 amino acids. Written as DNA, the CDR3 is TGTGCCAGCACGACGGGCTATGGCTACACCTTC. Translating gives CASTTGYGYTF.

The chain links TRBV27 to TRBJ2-7; TRBD1 matches at 9 bases. Germline lookup yields CDR1 MNHEY and CDR2 SMNVEV (reference sequence). V gave up 6 bases and J gave up 5 bases; unmatched junction bases: 2. The CDR3 length is 12 residues. CDR3 region: CASRDRGDEQYF. In nucleotides, the CDR3 is TGTGCCAGCAGGGACAGGGGCGACGAGCAGTACTTC.

The V call is TRBV30, the J call TRBJ2-3, with 9 bases that match TRBD2. Germline trimming cut 3 bases from V and 7 bases from J; bases unmatched to any gene: 11. Germline-derived CDR1 and CDR2 are GTSNPN and SVGIG (reference sequence). The length of the CDR3 is 15 residues. For the CDR3, the DNA is TGTGCCTGGAGCCAGCGGGGGGCTTTCGTGAATACGCAGTATTTT. It encodes CAWSQRGAFVNTQYF.

CDR3 amino acids: CASSLTSGPYEQYF. DNA for the CDR3: TGTGCCAGCAGCTTGACTAGCGGTCCCTACGAGCAGTACTTC. V usage is TRBV5-6 and J usage is TRBJ2-7, with 8 bases identical to TRBD2. Per the germline V gene, CDR1 is SGHDT and CDR2 is YYEEEE. V lost 1 base and J lost 2; bases outside the gene matches: 2. The CDR3 runs 14 residues.

The rearrangement links TRBV29-1 to TRBJ1-2; TRBD1 matches at 7 bases. V shed 5 bases, J shed 0 bases, and the junction held 3 bases outside the gene matches. This CDR3 is built from 13 residues. From germline, CDR1 is SQVTM and CDR2 ANQGSEA. The CDR3 reads CSVPGTANYGYTF. The CDR3 DNA is TGCAGCGTTCCCGGGACAGCTAACTATGGCTACACCTTC.

The chain carries TRBV15 and TRBJ1-5; 7 bases are shared with TRBD1. Losses at the gene ends were 5 bases for V and 6 bases for J; bases not matched to a gene: 10. The CDR3 totals 15 residues. In germline, CDR1 is LNHNV, CDR2 YYDKDF (reference sequence). The CDR3: CATSARQGPGQPQHF. In DNA form, the CDR3 reads TGTGCCACCAGCGCCCGACAGGGACCGGGTCAGCCCCAGCATTTT.

V gene TRBV19 combines with J gene TRBJ2-1, with TRBD1 matching 7 bases. Trimming at V came to 5 bases and at J to 10 bases, leaving 17 bases not matched to a gene. The CDR3 contains 16 residues. Looked up from germline, CDR1 is LNHDA and CDR2 is SQIVND (reference sequence). The CDR3 region is CASSAPRDSLLWEQFF. The CDR3 nucleotides are TGTGCCAGTAGTGCCCCCCGGGACAGCCTCCTTTGGGAGCAGTTCTTC.

The rearrangement joins TRBV6-1 to TRBJ1-1, with D possibly TRBD1 on 5 matching bases. V was trimmed by 7 bases and J by 1 base, leaving 16 bases between them. The CDR3 runs to 15 residues. CDR1 is MNHNS and CDR2 is SASEGT in the germline V gene. The CDR3 loop is CASMRLGEWNTEAFF. The CDR3 nucleotides are TGTGCCAGCATGAGGCTAGGGGAATGGAACACTGAAGCTTTCTTT.

The V call is TRBV6-4, the J call TRBJ2-5; 8 bases are shared with TRBD2. This CDR3 comprises 16 residues. Germline assignment: CDR1 MRHNA and CDR2 SNTAGT. V was pared by 4 bases and J by 3 bases, with 10 bases of the junction left unmatched. The CDR3 DNA reads TGTGCCAGCAGTGTTTGGGGCAGCGGGAGTGAAGAGACCCAGTACTTC. Its protein product is CASSVWGSGSEETQYF.

The chain is built from TRBV1 and TRBJ1-5; TRBD1 was called by the table and not checked on the DNA. TRBV1 is annotated as a pseudogene. The CDR3 sequence is 15 residues long. CDR3 sequence (DNA): TGCACCAGCAGCCGAAAGCCAGGGGTCGGTCAGCCCCAGCATTTT. Residues: CTSSRKPGVGQPQHF.

The chain uses TRBV4-1 and TRBJ2-5; 8 positions agree with TRBD1. With V trimmed by 3 bases and J by 5 bases, 14 bases remained unmatched. This CDR3 has 17 residues. Germline CDR1 is MGHRA and CDR2 is YSYEKL. The CDR3 protein is CASSHTLSGGARETQYF. The CDR3 coding sequence is TGCGCCAGCAGCCACACTCTGTCAGGGGGCGCGCGGGAGACCCAGTACTTC.

The genes are TRBV10-3 and TRBJ2-1, with 10 bases fitting TRBD1. The CDR3 consists of 13 residues. The trim removed 6 bases at V and 7 bases at J, leaving 3 bases unmatched. In germline, CDR1 is ENHRY, CDR2 SYGVKD. The CDR3 nucleotides are TGTGCCATCAGGCCGGGACAGGGGAATGAGCAGTTCTTC. Residues: CAIRPGQGNEQFF.

The chain combines TRBV5-5 with TRBJ2-4; 11 bases agree with TRBD2. Germline loops: CDR1 SGHKS, CDR2 YYEKEE (reference sequence). The CDR3 has 15 amino acids. V lost 4 bases to trimming and J lost 6 bases; unmatched junction nucleotides: 6. CDR3 sequence: CASSGGTSGPNIQYF. The CDR3 DNA is TGTGCCAGCAGCGGAGGGACTAGCGGACCAAACATTCAGTACTTC.

The genes are TRBV10-3 and TRBJ1-5; D possibly corresponds to TRBD1 (5 bases). The V end lost 2 bases, the J end lost 10 bases, and 12 bases lay between the germline ends. CDR1 and CDR2 (germline): ENHRY, SYGVKD. The CDR3 consists of 13 residues. The CDR3 DNA reads as TGTGCCATCAGTGAGGATAGGGGCAACCCCCAGCATTTT. Protein product: CAISEDRGNPQHF.

The chain couples TRBV9 to TRBJ1-3; 8 bases match TRBD1. Losses at the gene ends were 4 bases for V and 0 bases for J; bases not matched to a gene: 6. This CDR3 region has 16 residues. Germline V gene lookup returns CDR1 SGDLS and CDR2 YYNGEE. As DNA, the CDR3 is TGTGCCAGCAGCCTTCTGACAGGGGACTCTGGAAACACCATATATTTT. This codes for CASSLLTGDSGNTIYF.

This rearrangement joins TRBV27 to TRBJ2-2, with 8 bases identical to TRBD2. With 1 base clipped from V and 3 bases from J, the junction kept 7 bases outside the gene matches. CDR1 is MNHEY and CDR2 is SMNVEV in the germline V gene (reference sequence). This CDR3 spans 17 amino acids. The CDR3 here is CASSLFGAGADTGELFF. In DNA, the CDR3 is TGTGCCAGCAGTTTATTTGGAGCGGGAGCCGACACCGGGGAGCTGTTTTTT.

The chain employs TRBV7-9 and TRBJ1-1; no clear D gene. This CDR3 spans 15 amino acids. Germline loops: CDR1 SEHNR, CDR2 FQNEAQ (reference sequence). Trimming shortened V by 5 bases and J by 6 bases, and 19 bases separated the two germline ends. The CDR3 nucleotides are TGTGCCAGCAGCCCGGCGGGTCCCGTCAGGCCTGAAGCTTTCTTT. As protein: CASSPAGPVRPEAFF.

The chain is built from TRBV5-1 and TRBJ2-5; no definite D call. Trimming shortened V by 4 bases and J by 3 bases, and 13 bases separated the two germline ends. This CDR3 comprises 14 residues. Germline loops: CDR1 SGHRS, CDR2 YFSETQ. The CDR3 spells CASSPGYSKETQYF. The CDR3 DNA reads as TGCGCCAGCAGCCCTGGTTACAGTAAAGAGACCCAGTACTTC.

The V call is TRBV5-6, the J call TRBJ1-5; tentative D call: TRBD1 (5 bases). CDR1 and CDR2 (germline): SGHDT, YYEEEE. The CDR3 totals 15 residues. The germline V and J ends were trimmed by 0 bases and 4 bases, with 11 bases remaining between them. CDR3 sequence (DNA): TGTGCCAGCAGCTTGGGCGGGGGATTGAATCAGCCCCAGCATTTT. Translating gives CASSLGGGLNQPQHF.

This sequence joins TRBV10-3 and TRBJ2-2; 9 bases map to TRBD2. Per the germline V gene, CDR1 is ENHRY and CDR2 is SYGVKD. The CDR3 runs 15 residues. The trim removed 8 bases at V and 4 bases at J, leaving 8 bases unmatched. The CDR3 DNA follows: TGTGCCATCTCGTTTGCGGGAGGGGCCACCGGGGAGCTGTTTTTT. Protein product: CAISFAGGATGELFF.